This entry lists 7 T cell receptor beta chains sequenced from one sample in a study of T cells after yellow fever vaccination. MiXCR, run by TCRdb on the 5' RACE reads, gives a single entry per CDR3 protein. The sample gives some 320,000 distinct CDR3 sequences, approximately 4% of which show up once; 15% to 20% is in the top ten. This sample comprised PBMCs, obtained 15 days after the yellow fever booster vaccination. These receptors came from a man aged 18 to 29 who received the YFV17D yellow fever vaccine.

The chain carries TRBV20-1 and TRBJ2-5; D unresolved. The CDR3 loop spans 13 amino acids. Trimming removed 2 bases from V and 5 bases from J, with 12 bases in between. CDR1 DFQATT and CDR2 SNEGSKA come from the germline V gene (reference sequence). CDR3 sequence: CSARLDPPETQYF. The DNA for the CDR3 is TGCAGTGCTAGACTGGACCCCCCGGAGACCCAGTACTTC.

The table lists this clonotype with a few counts. The chain links TRBV6-2 or TRBV6-3 to TRBJ2-7, with 8 bases fitting TRBD1. CDR1 is MNHEY and CDR2 is SVGEGT in the germline V gene. The trim removed 6 bases at V and 5 bases at J, leaving 9 bases unmatched. The CDR3 sequence is 14 residues long. CDR3 coding DNA: TGTGCCAGCAGCCTCGGACAGGGCCGTCACGAGCAGTACGTC. This gives the protein CASSLGQGRHEQYV.

About this clonotype itself: A much more abundant neighbour one base away suggests this may be a read error. This chain connects TRBV4-1 to TRBJ2-2; 12 nucleotides agree with TRBD1. The CDR3 covers 16 residues. Germline-derived CDR1 and CDR2 are MGHRA and YSYEKL. CDR3 in DNA: TGCGCCAGCAGCCAGGGACAGGGGGCGAACACCGGGGAGCTGATTTTT. This gives the protein CASSQGQGANTGELIF.

A few counts support this clonotype. The rearrangement uses TRBV2 and TRBJ2-7; D call uncertain. There are 13 residues in the CDR3. The V gene lost 7 bases and the J gene lost 3 bases, with 13 bases spanning the gap. CDR1 and CDR2 from the germline V gene are SNHLY and FYNNEI. CDR3 in amino acids: CASTQRVHYEQYV. The DNA for the CDR3 is TGTGCCAGCACCCAACGGGTCCACTACGAGCAGTACGTC.

This clonotype was seen many times. The V and J genes are TRBV12-3 or TRBV12-4 and TRBJ2-1; D ambiguous. This CDR3 has 13 residues. Between the trimmed V and J ends, which lost 3 bases and 5 bases, there was a span of 8 bases. CDR3 loop: CASSLVQNNEQFF. CDR3 nucleotides: TGTGCCAGCAGTTTGGTCCAGAACAATGAGCAGTTCTTC.

The sample holds many counts of this clonotype. CDR3 residues: CASSRSLAGTDGELFF. The DNA for the CDR3 is TGTGCCAGCAGCCGGTCACTAGCGGGGACAGACGGGGAGCTGTTTTTT. The rearrangement joins TRBV11-2 to TRBJ2-2; 10 bases are a match to TRBD2. V lost 5 bases, J lost 7 bases, and 10 bases stayed unmatched. Germline V CDR1 and CDR2: SGHAT, FQNNGV. The CDR3 loop spans 16 amino acids.

This clonotype was counted at least ten times. The chain joins TRBV5-6 to TRBJ2-1; 12 bases fit TRBD1. From germline, CDR1 is SGHDT and CDR2 YYEEEE. The J segment lost 4 bases and the V segment lost 0 bases, leaving 2 bases of the junction unmatched. The CDR3 is 16 amino acids. This CDR3 reads CASSLVGQGAYNEQFF. The DNA for the CDR3 is TGTGCCAGCAGCTTGGTGGGACAGGGGGCATACAATGAGCAGTTCTTC.